Listed below are T cell receptor beta chains from one sample, sequenced in a study of cytomegalovirus exposure and HLA in healthy donors. The protocol was immunoSEQ multiplex PCR, while the TCRdb copy is restricted to in-frame clones and leaves out a portion. The repertoire consists of 300,000 or so clones, with almost 85% occurring once and the leading ten covering 1.5% to 2.5%. Specimen: PBMCs. All receptors come from a woman aged 40-49 years in good health and CMV-seropositive. The CDR3 runs from the conserved cysteine through the conserved F or W. The order of the fields is D gene, clone size, J gene, V gene, CDR3 DNA, CDR3 protein. The D gene is left open where the match is weak. A clone size is listed for some rows: how often the clone was seen (once, few, many), or a class if it is expanded.

d_gene: .
abundance: .
j_gene: TRBJ1-2
v_gene: TRBV20-1
CDR3nt: TGCAGTGCTAGGCCGACAGGTGGCTACACCTTC
CDR3aa: CSARPTGGYTF

d_gene: .
abundance: .
j_gene: TRBJ1-2
v_gene: TRBV14
CDR3nt: TGTGCCAGCAGCCAAGAGCTGGGCCGCTATGGCTACACCTTC
CDR3aa: CASSQELGRYGYTF

d_gene: .
abundance: .
j_gene: TRBJ1-1
v_gene: TRBV6-5
CDR3nt: TGTGCCAGCACCAACCCGGGAACACGGGGAGCTTTCTTT
CDR3aa: CASTNPGTRGAFF

d_gene: .
abundance: .
j_gene: TRBJ1-1
v_gene: TRBV7-2
CDR3nt: TGTGCCAGCAGCCGGGACTACGGGAGCACTGAAGCTTTCTTT
CDR3aa: CASSRDYGSTEAFF

d_gene: .
abundance: .
j_gene: TRBJ2-6
v_gene: TRBV5-1
CDR3nt: TGCGCCAGCAGCTTGGCAGGGCAGGGCTCTGGGGCCAACGTCCTGACTTTC
CDR3aa: CASSLAGQGSGANVLTF

d_gene: .
abundance: .
j_gene: TRBJ1-3
v_gene: TRBV14
CDR3nt: TGTGCCAGCAGCCAAGAGGGCCGGCCCTCTGGAAACACCATATATTTT
CDR3aa: CASSQEGRPSGNTIYF

d_gene: .
abundance: .
j_gene: TRBJ2-1
v_gene: TRBV7-8
CDR3nt: TGTGCCAGCAGCTTAGGGACTAACACTATTAATGAGCAGTTCTTC
CDR3aa: CASSLGTNTINEQFF

d_gene: .
abundance: .
j_gene: TRBJ2-2
v_gene: TRBV13
CDR3nt: TGTGCCAGCAGCTCCAGCCCCGGAGATGCGAACACCGGGGAGCTGTTTTTT
CDR3aa: CASSSSPGDANTGELFF

d_gene: TRBD2
abundance: .
j_gene: TRBJ2-7
v_gene: TRBV6-6
CDR3nt: TGTGCCAGCAAGGACTTAGCGGGAGCTCCCTACGAGCAGTACTTC
CDR3aa: CASKDLAGAPYEQYF

d_gene: TRBD2
abundance: .
j_gene: TRBJ2-7
v_gene: TRBV6-5
CDR3nt: TGTGCCAGCAGTTACGGGACTAGCGGGCGTTACGAGCAGTACTTC
CDR3aa: CASSYGTSGRYEQYF

d_gene: TRBD1
abundance: .
j_gene: TRBJ2-2
v_gene: TRBV5-1
CDR3nt: TGCGCCAGCAGCCCCGGGACAGGGGCGCAGAGGGACACCGGGGAGCTGTTTTTT
CDR3aa: CASSPGTGAQRDTGELFF

d_gene: TRBD1
abundance: .
j_gene: TRBJ1-5
v_gene: TRBV5-1
CDR3nt: TGCGCCAGCAGCAAAACAGGGGGCTACAATCAGCCCCAGCATTTT
CDR3aa: CASSKTGGYNQPQHF

d_gene: .
abundance: .
j_gene: TRBJ1-4
v_gene: TRBV30
CDR3nt: TGTGCCTGGAGTGGACCTATAGGACAGTACGAAAAACTGTTTTTT
CDR3aa: CAWSGPIGQYEKLFF

d_gene: .
abundance: .
j_gene: TRBJ2-1
v_gene: TRBV6-5
CDR3nt: TGTGCCAGCACCCCGTACCCGGGGTACAATGAGCAGTTCTTC
CDR3aa: CASTPYPGYNEQFF

d_gene: TRBD2
abundance: .
j_gene: TRBJ2-1
v_gene: TRBV11-3
CDR3nt: TGTGCCAGCAGCTTATTTAGCGGGAGGTTAAATGAGCAGTTCTTC
CDR3aa: CASSLFSGRLNEQFF

d_gene: TRBD1
abundance: few
j_gene: TRBJ2-3
v_gene: TRBV27
CDR3nt: TGTGCCAGCAGTGGTTTTGGGACAGCGACAGATACGCAGTATTTT
CDR3aa: CASSGFGTATDTQYF

d_gene: TRBD1
abundance: .
j_gene: TRBJ1-2
v_gene: TRBV5-4
CDR3nt: TGTGCCAGCAGCTCGGCCAGGGGGCTAAACTATGGCTACACCTTC
CDR3aa: CASSSARGLNYGYTF

d_gene: TRBD2
abundance: once
j_gene: TRBJ2-1
v_gene: TRBV30
CDR3nt: TGTGCCTGGCTGAGCGGGAGGATAAGCAATGAGCAGTTCTTC
CDR3aa: CAWLSGRISNEQFF

d_gene: .
abundance: .
j_gene: TRBJ1-2
v_gene: TRBV5-1
CDR3nt: TGCGCCAGCAGTCCCCCAAGGGGGACCTATGGCTACACCTTC
CDR3aa: CASSPPRGTYGYTF

d_gene: TRBD1
abundance: .
j_gene: TRBJ2-3
v_gene: TRBV18
CDR3nt: TGTGCCAGCTCACCACGCTCCCACCGGGACAGGGAGGATACGCAGTATTTT
CDR3aa: CASSPRSHRDREDTQYF

d_gene: .
abundance: .
j_gene: TRBJ2-7
v_gene: TRBV27
CDR3nt: TGTGCCAGCAGTCCTACAGGGATTCCCTACGAGCAGTACTTC
CDR3aa: CASSPTGIPYEQYF

d_gene: TRBD1
abundance: .
j_gene: TRBJ1-5
v_gene: TRBV6-5
CDR3nt: TGTGCCAGCAGCCGGGGACAGGGGAACGGTCAGCCCCAGCATTTT
CDR3aa: CASSRGQGNGQPQHF

d_gene: .
abundance: few
j_gene: TRBJ1-1
v_gene: TRBV18
CDR3nt: TGTGCCAGCTCACCACAAGCAGGCAGGGACACTGAAGCTTTCTTT
CDR3aa: CASSPQAGRDTEAFF

d_gene: .
abundance: .
j_gene: TRBJ2-7
v_gene: TRBV29-1
CDR3nt: TGCAGCGTCGAGGGCGGAATCTCCTACGAGCAGTACTTC
CDR3aa: CSVEGGISYEQYF